The sequence of this T cell receptor (beta chain) was determined in a study of beta chain features in type 1 diabetes. The isolated RNA, all of it, was reverse transcribed, so expressed TCRB transcripts were what got sequenced. Only in-frame clones appear in the TCRdb table, and some are missing; sequencing was by immunoSEQ multiplex PCR. The table records a few hundred thousand clones, 25% to 35% of them present only once. CDR3 size: 17 residues. The V gene's germline CDR1 is SGDLS and CDR2 YYNGEE. With V trimmed by 0 bases and J by 8 bases, 11 bases remained unmatched. Sequenced: naive CD4+ T cells from blood. The clonotype originates from a man between 18 and 35 years old in good health. This sequence joins TRBV9 and TRBJ2-1; 10 nucleotides match TRBD2. The CDR3 coding sequence is TGTGCCAGCAGCGTAGACGGTCGGAGCGGGAGGGCCGATGAGCAGTTCTTC. Translation: CASSVDGRSGRADEQFF.